What follows is one T cell receptor (beta chain) and its context. Its target is not known. This specimen comes from a study of T cell repertoires in cytomegalovirus infection. Study-wide context: The authors used CMV epitopes that were HLA-C-restricted (recently identified) and HLA-B-restricted (well studied). Study observations and caveats: HLA-C-restricted CMV clonotypes gave the most frequent clonotype in two of eight donors.

From the reads, TCRdb called clonotypes with MiXCR, one entry per CDR3 protein. The sample holds about 920,000 distinct CDR3 sequences, roughly 30% seen once. The CDR3 runs to 18 residues. Germline lookup yields CDR1 MGHRA and CDR2 YSYEKL. Trimming cost V 2 bases and J 2 bases; bases outside gene matches: 11. This rearrangement joins TRBV4-1 to TRBJ2-3, with 9 positions matching TRBD1. The sequence came from a human donor in good health (CMV status not recorded). Some clones in this sample may be carry-over from other donors' samples. The sample in question was cultured CD8+ T cells from PBMCs, obtained from culture after CMV antigen stimulation. As DNA, the CDR3 is TGCGCCAGCAGCCAACACCCCGGGACAGGGAGGGACACAGATACGCAGTATTTT. Its protein is CASSQHPGTGRDTDTQYF.